This T cell receptor beta chain stems from a study of vaccination and CD4 T cells after COVID-19. At the level of the study: Cells were stimulated with overlapping spike peptide pools from SARS-CoV-2, HCoV-NL63, HCoV-OC43 and HCoV-229E.

Oncomine TCR Beta short-read sequencing was applied to DNA from cultured CD4+ T cells. TCRdb processed the PCR reads anew with MiXCR; each CDR3 protein has one entry. In the table there are 15,000 to 25,000 distinct CDR3 sequences, about half of which are singletons. The length of the CDR3 is 12 residues. The V end lost 5 bases, the J end lost 6 bases, and 9 bases lay between the germline ends. Germline loops: CDR1 SEHNR, CDR2 FQNEAQ (reference sequence). Notes on the study in general: For convalescent patients, a median 86.3% of reactive clones surfaced exclusively after vaccination. Analysis covered relatively few convalescent patients and lacked any early post-infection timepoints.

Details on this clonotype: No antigen is known for it.

Treatment reported: roughly 11-day PBMC culture with coronavirus spike peptide pools or control peptides (ViraFEST assay). The chain has TRBV7-9 and TRBJ2-3; no clear D. This specimen was CD4+ T cells from blood, cultured in vitro, taken after SARS-CoV-2 vaccination. This clonotype was obtained from a human donor who had recovered from COVID-19. In DNA, the CDR3 is TGTGCCAGCAGCCCGATTTCGGATACGCAGTATTTT. Amino acids: CASSPISDTQYF. The full variable domain, its missing parts supplied by reference TRBV7-9 and TRBJ2-3, is DTGVSQNPRHKITKRGQNVTFRCDPISEHNRLYWYRQTLGQGPEFLTYFQNEAQLEKSRLLSDRFSAERPKGSFSTLEIQRTEQGDSAMYLCASSPISDTQYFGPGTRLTVL.